The rows below give T cell receptor beta chains drawn from one sample of a study of blood T cell repertoires in COVID-19. The method was immunoSEQ multiplex PCR; TCRdb's version includes in-frame clones alone and lacks a portion of them. The sample yields under 350,000 clones, roughly nine tenths seen once. Sequencing was done on a sample of PBMCs or T cells enriched from blood (not recorded which). All receptors derive from a man aged 60 to 75 who had recovered from COVID-19. Both conserved end residues are part of each CDR3. A D gene is named only where the DNA matches it firmly. Only some rows state a clone size, as once, few, many or a class for expanded clones.

>TRBD2|-|TRBJ2-1|TRBV6-7
CASSYSTGLAFNEQFF
TGTGCCAGCAGTTACTCGACCGGACTAGCGTTCAATGAGCAGTTCTTC
>-|-|TRBJ2-1|TRBV19
CASSSWTAGHEQFF
TGTGCCAGTAGTAGCTGGACGGCGGGCCATGAGCAGTTCTTC
>-|-|TRBJ2-3|TRBV9
CASSPRWGGSDTQYF
TGTGCCAGCAGCCCCCGGTGGGGGGGCTCAGATACGCAGTATTTT
>-|-|TRBJ1-2|TRBV10-2
CASSRTENYGYTF
TGCGCCAGCAGTCGGACAGAGAACTATGGCTACACCTTC
>-|-|TRBJ2-2|TRBV4-2
CASSQGLGRGDTGELFF
TGTGCCAGCAGCCAAGGCCTCGGTCGGGGAGACACCGGGGAGCTGTTTTTT
>-|-|TRBJ1-2|TRBV29-1
CSVDWGRGGYGYTF
TGCAGCGTTGATTGGGGGCGCGGGGGCTATGGCTACACCTTC
>TRBD1|-|TRBJ1-2|TRBV4-2
CASSHPVGTGEGGYTF
TGTGCCAGCAGCCATCCCGTCGGGACAGGGGAGGGAGGCTACACCTTC
>-|once|TRBJ1-6|TRBV28
CASSSPLSSYNSPLHF
TGTGCCAGCAGTTCCCCCCTTAGCTCCTATAATTCACCCCTCCACTTT
>-|-|TRBJ2-2|TRBV27
CASSLQGRHTGELFF
TGTGCCAGCAGTTTACAGGGTCGACACACCGGGGAGCTGTTTTTT
>-|few|TRBJ1-6|TRBV7-3
CASGGGDGKCNSPLHF
TGTGCCAGCGGAGGGGGGGATGGGAAGTGTAACTCACCCCTCCACTTT
>TRBD1|-|TRBJ2-7|TRBV9
CASSPRQGIYEQYF
TGTGCCAGCAGCCCTAGACAGGGGATCTACGAGCAGTACTTC
>-|-|TRBJ1-2|TRBV5-1
CASSLAQGLEGYTF
TGCGCCAGCAGCTTGGCCCAGGGATTGGAGGGCTACACCTTC
>TRBD2|-|TRBJ2-1|TRBV12-5
CASGLDLAARAYEQFF
TGTGCTAGTGGTTTGGATCTAGCGGCCCGGGCCTATGAGCAGTTCTTC
>-|few|TRBJ2-5|TRBV5-1
CASSPTDSFQETQYF
TGCGCCAGCAGTCCGACTGACAGTTTCCAAGAGACCCAGTACTTC
>-|once|TRBJ1-1|TRBV7-9
CASSAAQGTEAFF
TGTGCCAGCAGCGCCGCCCAGGGGACTGAAGCTTTCTTT
>TRBD1|-|TRBJ1-1|TRBV2
CASSRDRGVTEAFF
TGTGCCAGCAGCAGGGACAGGGGGGTCACTGAAGCTTTCTTT
>-|-|TRBJ2-5|TRBV18
CASSPQKGGETQYF
TGTGCCAGCTCACCACAGAAGGGGGGGGAGACCCAGTACTTC
>TRBD2|-|TRBJ2-7|TRBV6-5
CARGWVAGTYEQYF
TGTGCCAGGGGGTGGGTAGCGGGAACCTACGAGCAGTACTTC
>TRBD1|-|TRBJ2-7|TRBV24-1
CATSGGQGVSYEQYF
TGTGCCACCAGTGGGGGACAGGGGGTCTCCTACGAGCAGTACTTC
>TRBD2|-|TRBJ2-1|TRBV5-8
CASNSVAGLSSYNEQFF
TGTGCCAGCAACTCGGTAGCGGGCCTCTCTTCCTACAATGAGCAGTTCTTC
>TRBD1|-|TRBJ1-5|TRBV24-1
CATQPGQGVQPQHF
TGTGCCACCCAACCGGGACAGGGGGTTCAGCCCCAGCATTTT
>-|-|TRBJ1-2|TRBV28
CASTLTANYGYTF
TGTGCCAGCACTTTGACAGCTAACTATGGCTACACCTTC
>TRBD1|-|TRBJ1-1|TRBV6-5
CASTLGQEVPEAFF
TGTGCCAGCACCTTAGGACAGGAGGTCCCTGAAGCTTTCTTT
>-|-|TRBJ1-2|TRBV2
CASSGRGGGYTF
TGTGCCAGCAGTGGCAGGGGTGGTGGCTACACCTTC
>TRBD2|-|TRBJ2-7|TRBV30
CAWSQWEGTYEQYF
TGTGCCTGGAGCCAATGGGAGGGGACCTACGAGCAGTACTTC
>-|-|TRBJ1-5|TRBV21-1
CASSKSRGGRSNQPQHF
TGTGCCAGCAGCAAAAGTCGGGGGGGAAGAAGCAATCAGCCCCAGCATTTT
>-|-|TRBJ1-2|TRBV28
CASSLGAGDGYTF
TGTGCCAGCAGTTTAGGTGCGGGGGATGGCTACACCTTC
>TRBD1|-|TRBJ2-1|TRBV4-3
CASSRGTGISNEQFF
TGCGCCAGCAGCCGCGGGACAGGGATTTCCAATGAGCAGTTCTTC
>-|-|TRBJ2-2|TRBV24-1
CATLSGGELFF
TGTGCCACCCTGTCGGGGGGGGAGCTGTTTTTT
>TRBD2|-|TRBJ2-3|TRBV15
CATSRDRGSGGAYTQYF
TGTGCCACCAGCAGAGATCGGGGTAGCGGGGGGGCTTATACGCAGTATTTT
>TRBD1|-|TRBJ1-2|TRBV19
CASRREQRQGSGYTF
TGTGCCAGTAGGAGGGAACAGAGACAGGGAAGCGGCTACACCTTC
>TRBD2|-|TRBJ2-1|TRBV3-1/TRBV3-2
CASSQGLAGYNEQFF
TGTGCCAGCAGCCAGGGACTAGCGGGTTACAATGAGCAGTTCTTC
>-|-|TRBJ1-3|TRBV3-1/TRBV3-2
CASSQGYSGNTIYF
TGTGCCAGCAGCCAAGGTTACTCTGGAAACACCATATATTTT
>-|-|TRBJ1-2|TRBV6-2/TRBV6-3
CASSRVGSQINYGYTF
TGTGCCAGCAGTCGGGTTGGCAGTCAGATTAACTATGGCTACACCTTC
>-|-|TRBJ1-1|TRBV30
CAWSVRQSHEAFF
TGTGCCTGGAGTGTAAGACAGAGCCATGAAGCTTTCTTT
>-|-|TRBJ2-7|TRBV5-1
CASKFSRGYEQYF
TGCGCCAGCAAATTTTCTCGGGGGTACGAGCAGTACTTC
>TRBD1|-|TRBJ2-5|TRBV24-1
CATSDLGQGSGTQYF
TGTGCCACCAGTGATTTGGGACAGGGGAGCGGGACCCAGTACTTC
>TRBD2|-|TRBJ2-3|TRBV10-2
CASSLAGLRTDTQYF
TGCGCCAGCAGCTTAGCGGGGCTCCGCACAGATACGCAGTATTTT
>-|-|TRBJ1-1|TRBV18
CASSSVTEAFF
TGTGCCAGCTCATCTGTCACTGAAGCTTTCTTT
>TRBD1|-|TRBJ1-2|TRBV30
CAWSGDRGLSAGYTF
TGTGCCTGGAGCGGAGACAGGGGGCTTTCCGCTGGCTACACCTTC
>TRBD2|-|TRBJ2-1|TRBV4-1
CASSPLAGGRVEQFF
TGCGCCAGCAGCCCGCTAGCGGGAGGTAGGGTTGAGCAGTTCTTC
>-|-|TRBJ1-3|TRBV4-1
CASSQERGNTIYF
TGCGCCAGCAGCCAGGAGCGGGGAAACACCATATATTTT
>TRBD2|-|TRBJ2-7|TRBV28
CASSLVGTSGYEQYF
TGTGCCAGCAGTTTAGTGGGGACTAGCGGCTACGAGCAGTACTTC
>TRBD1|-|TRBJ2-5|TRBV13
CASSQLGTAQETQYF
TGTGCCAGCAGCCAGCTCGGGACAGCACAAGAGACCCAGTACTTC
>-|-|TRBJ1-3|TRBV30
CAWSRRGSSGNTIYF
TGTGCCTGGAGTAGAAGGGGCTCCTCTGGAAACACCATATATTTT
>TRBD1|-|TRBJ1-4|TRBV7-2
CASSLMGTAGEKLFF
TGTGCCAGCAGCTTAATGGGGACAGCAGGTGAAAAACTGTTTTTT
>-|-|TRBJ2-7|TRBV10-1
CASSVAGFYEQYF
TGCGCCAGCAGTGTAGCCGGCTTCTACGAGCAGTACTTC
>-|once|TRBJ1-6|TRBV27
CASSLRGARSPLHF
TGTGCCAGCTCCTTACGGGGGGCGCGTTCACCCCTCCACTTT
>TRBD2|-|TRBJ2-7|TRBV5-1
CASSLERGSMEQYF
TGCGCCAGCAGCTTGGAGCGGGGCTCTATGGAGCAGTACTTC
>-|-|TRBJ1-3|TRBV6-2/TRBV6-3
CASSYSGGNTIYF
TGTGCCAGCAGTTACAGCGGTGGAAACACCATATATTTT
>-|-|TRBJ1-4|TRBV2
CASRQEANEKLFF
TGTGCCAGCCGCCAGGAGGCTAATGAAAAACTGTTTTTT